This T cell receptor (beta chain) originates from a study of Graves' ophthalmopathy and Graves' hyperthyroidism. This CDR3 comprises 13 residues. V was clipped by 7 bases and J by 7 bases; unmatched bases: 10. The germline CDR1 and CDR2 sequences are MNHNS and SASEGT. Hyperthyroidism patients were newly diagnosed, under 2 months' duration, aged 18 to 65. With regard to this clonotype: The target antigen is unknown.

The sequenced template was RNA, covering the TCR beta CDR3 region. HTBI primers served in a first-round RT-PCR, which a second-round multiplex PCR followed. TCRdb passed the multiplex PCR reads through MiXCR, listing each CDR3 protein once. Among around 1.1 million distinct CDR3 sequences listed, about two fifths were seen once. Overall study findings and caveats: Blood samples also showed most expanded thyroid clonotypes exceeding 0.001 frequency.

The chain has TRBV6-1 and TRBJ2-7; 7 bases agree with TRBD1. The sample comprised peripheral blood or thyroid tissue (not recorded which). This clonotype was sampled from an adult man with Graves' hyperthyroidism. The CDR3 DNA sequence: TGTGCCAGCAACCCGGGACAGAGTCCTGAGCAGTACTTC. Residues: CASNPGQSPEQYF.